One sample yielded the 8 T cell receptor beta chains listed below, sequenced in a study of blood T cells in healthy people across ages. Through a sample-barcoded 5' primer and a J-beta primer mix, a second PCR was run for roughly 7 to 11 cycles. TCRdb processed the 5' RACE reads anew with MiXCR; each CDR3 protein has one entry. Here the sample spans about 1.1 million distinct CDR3 sequences, around two fifths being singletons. Source material: blood. Source of these receptors: a man aged 18 to 30 in good health.

This clonotype was seen a few times. This sequence joins TRBV20-1 and TRBJ1-1, with 8 bases that match TRBD1. CDR1 is DFQATT and CDR2 is SNEGSKA in the germline V gene (reference sequence). V was clipped by 5 bases and J by 1 base; unmatched bases: 6. The CDR3 length is 14 residues. CDR3 protein: CSAPGTGSNTEAFF. In DNA form, the CDR3 reads TGCAGTGCTCCTGGGACAGGCTCGAACACTGAAGCTTTCTTT.

The sample holds a few counts of this clonotype. The chain has TRBV20-1 and TRBJ2-7, with 11 bases matching TRBD1. The V segment lost 4 bases and the J segment 6 bases; nucleotides outside the gene matches: 8. CDR1 is DFQATT and CDR2 is SNEGSKA in the germline V gene (reference sequence). The length of the CDR3 is 14 residues. The CDR3 nucleotides are TGCAGTGCTACCCTAGGGACAGGGGGTTTCGAGCAGTACTTC. As protein: CSATLGTGGFEQYF.

This clonotype was observed at least ten times. The chain uses TRBV5-1 and TRBJ2-1; perhaps TRBD1 as D (5 bases). CDR1 and CDR2 (germline): SGHRS, YFSETQ. Trimming pared 2 bases from V and 7 bases from J, leaving 16 bases between. This CDR3 contains 15 residues. This chain's CDR3 is CASSLRVQGWNEQFF. DNA for the CDR3: TGCGCCAGCAGCTTAAGGGTGCAGGGCTGGAATGAGCAGTTCTTC.

The gene calls are TRBV5-1 and TRBJ2-3; D remains ambiguous. CDR1 SGHRS and CDR2 YFSETQ come from the germline V gene. The CDR3 consists of 15 residues. Trimming removed 1 base at V and 2 bases at J, with 11 bases between. As DNA, the CDR3 is TGCGCCAGCAGCTTGCTAAGGCCTGACACAGATACGCAGTATTTT. It is translated as CASSLLRPDTDTQYF.

This rearrangement joins TRBV9 to TRBJ1-2; a weak D match, TRBD1 (5 bases). Trimming left V 2 bases short and J 0 bases short, with 11 bases between. Germline loops: CDR1 SGDLS, CDR2 YYNGEE. The CDR3 contains 15 residues. The DNA of the CDR3 is TGTGCCAGCAGCGTGGAGGGGACGGCTAACTATGGCTACACCTTC. This translates into CASSVEGTANYGYTF.

This chain uses TRBV20-1 with TRBJ2-7; 8 bases agree with TRBD2. CDR3 length: 16 amino acids. Unmatched junction bases numbered 15, after V lost 5 bases and J lost 3 bases. Germline CDR1 DFQATT, CDR2 SNEGSKA (reference sequence). CDR3: CSAPPGPAGVLYEQYF. DNA of the CDR3: TGCAGTGCTCCCCCAGGACCAGCGGGGGTCCTCTACGAGCAGTACTTC.

This clonotype has a handful of counts. The chain's CDR3 is CASGSGLGTEAFF. CDR3 in DNA: TGTGCCAGCGGCTCCGGACTCGGCACTGAAGCTTTCTTT. The chain carries TRBV6-5 and TRBJ1-1; D uncertain. CDR3 size: 13 residues. Germline V gene sequence: CDR1 MNHEY, CDR2 SVGAGI. Trimming shortened V by 8 bases and J by 4 bases, and 14 bases separated the two germline ends.

This chain connects TRBV25-1 to TRBJ1-6; 9 bases line up with TRBD1. Germline values: CDR1 MGHDK, CDR2 SYGVNS. V was clipped by 5 bases and J by 10 bases; unmatched bases: 6. The CDR3 runs 14 residues. CDR3 coding DNA: TGTGCCAGCAGTTGGGACAGGGATACCTCACCCCTCCACTTT. Translated: CASSWDRDTSPLHF.